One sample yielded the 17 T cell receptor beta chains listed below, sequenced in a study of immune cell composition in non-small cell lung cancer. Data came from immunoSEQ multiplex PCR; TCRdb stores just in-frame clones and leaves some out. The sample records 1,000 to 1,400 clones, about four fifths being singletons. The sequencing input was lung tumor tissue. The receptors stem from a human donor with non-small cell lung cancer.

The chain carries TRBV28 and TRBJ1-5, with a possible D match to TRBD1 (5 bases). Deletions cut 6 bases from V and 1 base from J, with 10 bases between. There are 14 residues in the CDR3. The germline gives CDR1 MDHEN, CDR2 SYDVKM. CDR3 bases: TGTGCCAGCAGCCGCAGGGCAAGCAATCAGCCCCAGCATTTT. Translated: CASSRRASNQPQHF.

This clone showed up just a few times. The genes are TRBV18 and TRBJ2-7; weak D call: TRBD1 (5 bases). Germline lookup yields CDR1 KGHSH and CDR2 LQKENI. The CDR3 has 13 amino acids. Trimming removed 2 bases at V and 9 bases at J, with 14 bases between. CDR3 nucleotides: TGTGCCAGCTCACCAGAAGAGAAGGGGTTGCAGTACTTC. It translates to CASSPEEKGLQYF.

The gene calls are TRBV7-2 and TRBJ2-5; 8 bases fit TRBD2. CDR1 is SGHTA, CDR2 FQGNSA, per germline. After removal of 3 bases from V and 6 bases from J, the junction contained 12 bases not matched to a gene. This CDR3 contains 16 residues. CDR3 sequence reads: CASSLDSGGPMQTQYF. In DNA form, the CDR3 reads TGTGCCAGCAGCTTGGACTCGGGGGGGCCAATGCAGACCCAGTACTTC.

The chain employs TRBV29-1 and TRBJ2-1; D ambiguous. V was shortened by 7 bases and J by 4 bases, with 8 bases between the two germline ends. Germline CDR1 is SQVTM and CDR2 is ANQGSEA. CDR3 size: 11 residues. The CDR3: CSAPLYNEQFF. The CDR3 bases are TGCAGCGCCCCTCTATACAATGAGCAGTTCTTC.

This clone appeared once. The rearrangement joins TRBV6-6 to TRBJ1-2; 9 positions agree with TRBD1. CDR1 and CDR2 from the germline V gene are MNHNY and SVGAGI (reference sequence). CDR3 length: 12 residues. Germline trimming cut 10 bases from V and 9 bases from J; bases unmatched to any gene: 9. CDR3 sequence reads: CATEDRGGSYTF. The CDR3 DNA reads TGTGCCACAGAGGACAGGGGCGGAAGCTACACCTTC.

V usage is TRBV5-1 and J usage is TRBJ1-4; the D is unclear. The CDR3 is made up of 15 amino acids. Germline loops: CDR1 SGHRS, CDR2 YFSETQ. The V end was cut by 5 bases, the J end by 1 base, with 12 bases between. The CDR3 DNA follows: TGCGCCAGCAGGCTCCCAGGAGGAACTAATGAAAAACTGTTTTTT. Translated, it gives CASRLPGGTNEKLFF.

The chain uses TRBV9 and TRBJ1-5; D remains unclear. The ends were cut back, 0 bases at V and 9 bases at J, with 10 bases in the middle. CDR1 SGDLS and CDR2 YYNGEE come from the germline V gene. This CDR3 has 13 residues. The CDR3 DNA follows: TGTGCCAGCAGCGTAGAGCTGACGGGGCCCCAGCATTTT. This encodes CASSVELTGPQHF. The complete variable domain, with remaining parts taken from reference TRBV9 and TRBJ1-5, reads DSGVTQTPKHLITATGQRVTLRCSPRSGDLSVYWYQQSLDQGLQFLIQYYNGEERAKGNILERFSAQQFPDLHSELNLSSLELGDSALYFCASSVELTGPQHFGDGTRLSIL.

CDR3 residues: CASSPGQYRETQYF. The CDR3 DNA reads as TGTGCCAGCAGCCCGGGACAGTACAGAGAGACCCAGTACTTC. The J gene is TRBJ2-5, the V gene TRBV11-2; TRBD1 matches at 7 bases. Trimming at V came to 5 bases and at J to 4 bases, leaving 7 bases not matched to a gene. The V gene's germline CDR1 is SGHAT and CDR2 FQNNGV. The CDR3 loop spans 14 amino acids.

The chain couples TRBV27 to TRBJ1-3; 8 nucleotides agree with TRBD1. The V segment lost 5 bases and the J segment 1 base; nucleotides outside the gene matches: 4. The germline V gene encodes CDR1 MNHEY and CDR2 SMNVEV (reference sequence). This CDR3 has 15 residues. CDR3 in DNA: TGTGCCAGCAGTCCGGACAGGGCGTCTGGAAACACCATATATTTT. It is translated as CASSPDRASGNTIYF.

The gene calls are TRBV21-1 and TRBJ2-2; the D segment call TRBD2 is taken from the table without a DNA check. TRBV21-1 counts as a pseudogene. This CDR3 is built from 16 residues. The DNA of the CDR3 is TGTGCCAGCAGCAAATCCCGGAGAGAAAATAGGGGGGAGCTGTTTTTT. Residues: CASSKSRRENRGELFF.

CDR3 in DNA: TGCGCCAGCAGCGTCGGACAAATCGGGGAGACCCAGTACTTC. It is translated as CASSVGQIGETQYF. The rearrangement links TRBV5-1 to TRBJ2-5; D may be TRBD1 (5 bases). This CDR3 contains 14 residues. Trimming removed 4 bases from V and 5 bases from J, with 15 bases in between. In germline, CDR1 is SGHRS, CDR2 YFSETQ.

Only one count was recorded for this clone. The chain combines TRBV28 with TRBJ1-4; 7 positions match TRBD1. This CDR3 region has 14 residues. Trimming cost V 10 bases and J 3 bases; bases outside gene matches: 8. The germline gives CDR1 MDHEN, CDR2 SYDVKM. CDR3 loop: CATKQGTANEKLFF. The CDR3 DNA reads TGTGCCACAAAACAGGGGACGGCTAATGAAAAACTGTTTTTT.

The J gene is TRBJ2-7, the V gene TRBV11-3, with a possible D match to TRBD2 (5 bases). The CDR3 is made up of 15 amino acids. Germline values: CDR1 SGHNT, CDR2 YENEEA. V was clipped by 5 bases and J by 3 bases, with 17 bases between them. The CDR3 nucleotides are TGTGCCAGCAGCCCCTTCCCGACTCGGGACTACGAGCAGTACTTC. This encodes CASSPFPTRDYEQYF.

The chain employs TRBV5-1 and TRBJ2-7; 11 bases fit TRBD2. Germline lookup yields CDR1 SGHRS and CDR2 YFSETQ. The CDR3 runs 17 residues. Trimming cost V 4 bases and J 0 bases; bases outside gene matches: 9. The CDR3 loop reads CASSPDSSGGYSYEQYF. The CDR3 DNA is TGCGCCAGCAGCCCCGACTCTAGCGGGGGGTACTCCTACGAGCAGTACTTC.

The CDR3 protein is CASSPGQGGGTDTQYF. The CDR3 DNA sequence: TGCGCCAGCAGTCCGGGACAGGGAGGAGGCACAGATACGCAGTATTTT. This chain joins TRBV5-1 and TRBJ2-3; 9 positions agree with TRBD1. CDR3 length: 16 amino acids. The germline V gene has CDR1 SGHRS and CDR2 YFSETQ. Trimming cost V 5 bases and J 1 base; bases outside gene matches: 8.

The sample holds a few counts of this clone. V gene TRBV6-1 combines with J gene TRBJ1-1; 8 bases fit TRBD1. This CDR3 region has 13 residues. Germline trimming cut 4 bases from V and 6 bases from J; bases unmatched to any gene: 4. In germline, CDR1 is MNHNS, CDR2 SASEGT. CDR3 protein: CASSAVQGAEAFF. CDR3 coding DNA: TGTGCCAGCAGTGCAGTACAGGGGGCTGAAGCTTTCTTT.

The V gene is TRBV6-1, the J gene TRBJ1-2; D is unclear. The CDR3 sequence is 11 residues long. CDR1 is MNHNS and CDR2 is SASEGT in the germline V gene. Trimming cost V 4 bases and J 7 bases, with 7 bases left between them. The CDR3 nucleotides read TGTGCCAGCAGTGGCGACATTGGCTACACCTTC. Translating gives CASSGDIGYTF.